The text below deals with one TCR beta chain. Antigen unknown. The sample is drawn from a study of PD-1 blockade in classical Hodgkin lymphoma. General study results and limits: After ASCT, patients who started nivolumab under 1 year later were excluded. Significant TCR diversity gains by C4D1 occurred in CD4+ but not CD8+ cells.

The CDR3 length is 17 residues. Germline CDR1 is MNHEY and CDR2 is SMNVEV (reference sequence). V shed 5 bases and J 4 bases; nucleotides not matched to a gene: 7. Time point described: cycle 4 day 1 (C4D1), after 6 weeks of nivolumab. Each patient experienced a relapse that followed autologous stem cell transplantation, and brentuximab vedotin exposure varied. Assay used: immunoSEQ multiplex PCR; TCRdb lists only in-frame clones, some missing. The data show about 90,000 clones, just over 90% seen once. This clonotype originated in a human donor with classical Hodgkin lymphoma. The sample consisted of peripheral blood mononuclear cells (PBMCs), taken before the fourth cycle of nivolumab. The V gene is TRBV27, the J gene TRBJ2-1, with 14 nucleotides matching TRBD2. The CDR3 sequence: CASSPTGLAGGYNEQFF. The CDR3 DNA reads as TGTGCCAGCAGTCCGACCGGACTAGCGGGGGGTTACAATGAGCAGTTCTTC.